Presented here are 24 T cell receptor beta chains from one specimen sequenced in a study of T cells in Graves' hyperthyroidism and ophthalmopathy. Amplification of TCR beta CDR3 regions was performed using RNA transcripts as template. The primer set for the first-round RT-PCR of the TCR CDR3 was HTBI. TCRdb independently ran MiXCR on the multiplex PCR reads; one entry per CDR3 protein. The sample has about 640,000 distinct CDR3 sequences; more than 20% are singletons. Sequencing was done on a sample of blood. These TCRs come from a man in his thirties or forties with Graves' ophthalmopathy.

J is TRBJ2-5 and V is TRBV29-1; 8 nucleotides line up with TRBD1. The V gene's germline CDR1 is SQVTM and CDR2 ANQGSEA. The CDR3 runs to 13 residues. Germline trimming cut 3 bases from V and 4 bases from J; bases unmatched to any gene: 4. DNA for the CDR3: TGCAGCGTTGACTCAGGGGGCGTAGAGACCCAGTACTTC. Protein: CSVDSGGVETQYF.

This clonotype was picked up a small number of times. Here the CDR3 reads CASSQGLAVSYNEQFF. In DNA form, the CDR3 reads TGTGCCAGCAGCCAAGGACTAGCGGTCTCCTACAATGAGCAGTTCTTC. V is TRBV3-1 and J is TRBJ2-1; the match to TRBD2 covers 9 bases. Losses at the gene ends were 1 base for V and 0 bases for J; bases not matched to a gene: 1. The CDR3 contains 16 residues. CDR1 is LGHDT and CDR2 is YNNKEL in the germline V gene (reference sequence).

This clonotype was counted only a few times. The CDR3 is CANPGPKETQYF. The CDR3 region has the DNA TGTGCCAACCCCGGGCCCAAAGAGACCCAGTACTTC. V and J are TRBV27 and TRBJ2-5, with unresolved D. The V gene's germline CDR1 is MNHEY and CDR2 SMNVEV (reference sequence). This CDR3 comprises 12 residues. V lost 10 bases and J 3 bases, leaving 12 bases between the germline ends.

The chain has TRBV25-1 and TRBJ1-3; D unclear. Germline assignment: CDR1 MGHDK and CDR2 SYGVNS. Trimming cost V 10 bases and J 0 bases, with 4 bases left between them. This CDR3 is built from 11 residues. CDR3 in DNA: TGTGCCACCGTCTCTGGAAACACCATATATTTT. Translated, it gives CATVSGNTIYF.

Only a few counts were recorded for this clonotype. The chain has TRBV6-1 and TRBJ1-1; D remains ambiguous. This CDR3 is built from 13 residues. V dropped 3 bases and J dropped 7 bases, with 12 bases sitting between them. Per germline, CDR1 MNHNS and CDR2 SASEGT. Written as DNA, the CDR3 is TGTGCCAGCAGTGATCGGGAGTTTGGTGAAGCTTTCTTT. It encodes CASSDREFGEAFF.

This clonotype came up a few times. The chain joins TRBV20-1 to TRBJ2-1; 9 bases fit TRBD2. Germline CDR1 is DFQATT and CDR2 is SNEGSKA (reference sequence). Trimming cost V 6 bases and J 0 bases; bases outside gene matches: 6. The CDR3 has 15 residues. CDR3 loop: CSARLADVSYNEQFF. For the CDR3, the DNA is TGCAGTGCCCGACTAGCGGACGTCTCCTACAATGAGCAGTTCTTC.

This clonotype has a count of ten or more. The chain employs TRBV5-1 and TRBJ1-5; TRBD1 agrees at 7 bases. The CDR3 loop spans 14 amino acids. Per the germline V gene, CDR1 is SGHRS and CDR2 is YFSETQ. The ends lost 0 bases at V and 4 bases at J; junction bases unmatched: 1. The CDR3 reads CASSLGDRNQPQHF. As DNA, the CDR3 is TGCGCCAGCAGCTTGGGGGACAGAAATCAGCCCCAGCATTTT.

This clonotype has at least ten counts. The chain uses TRBV3-1 and TRBJ1-1; D uncertain. Germline values: CDR1 LGHDT, CDR2 YNNKEL (reference sequence). The germline V and J ends were trimmed by 2 bases and 7 bases, with 8 bases remaining between them. The CDR3 sequence is 12 residues long. The CDR3, as DNA: TGTGCCAGCAGCCAAATAGGAGGTGAAGCTTTCTTT. It is translated as CASSQIGGEAFF.

V usage is TRBV13 and J usage is TRBJ2-3; 8 positions agree with TRBD2. Per the germline V gene, CDR1 is PRHDT and CDR2 is FYEKMQ (reference sequence). The ends lost 7 bases at V and 2 bases at J; junction bases unmatched: 8. The CDR3 has 15 residues. The CDR3 DNA is TGTGCCAGCACCGGGGGGGGGACGAACACAGATACGCAGTATTTT. It codes for CASTGGGTNTDTQYF.

The chain carries TRBV30 and TRBJ1-6, with D possibly TRBD1 on 6 matching bases. Germline-derived CDR1 and CDR2 are GTSNPN and SVGIG (reference sequence). V was clipped by 0 bases and J by 8 bases, with 11 bases between them. CDR3 length equals 14 residues. The chain's CDR3 is CAWSVLQGDSPLHF. DNA for the CDR3: TGTGCCTGGAGTGTCCTACAGGGTGATTCACCCCTCCACTTT.

The gene calls are TRBV4-2 and TRBJ1-1; maybe TRBD1 (5 bases). V dropped 1 base and J dropped 3 bases, with 12 bases sitting between them. The CDR3 covers 15 residues. The germline V gene has CDR1 LGHNA and CDR2 YNFKEQ. The DNA for the CDR3 is TGTGCCAGCAGCCAAGTAGGGGCGCTGGACACTGAAGCTTTCTTT. It encodes CASSQVGALDTEAFF.

This clonotype was found a few times. This rearrangement joins TRBV7-9 to TRBJ2-7; possible D gene TRBD2, 5 bases. This CDR3 region has 13 residues. Germline V CDR1 and CDR2: SEHNR, FQNEAQ (reference sequence). V shed 3 bases and J shed 7 bases, with 13 bases lying between them. In DNA form, the CDR3 reads TGTGCCAGCAGCTTCGTCCTCTCGGGAGAGCAGTACTTC. As protein: CASSFVLSGEQYF.

This clonotype was found many times. The V call is TRBV28, the J call TRBJ1-2; TRBD1 is a possible D gene (5 bases). Per the germline V gene, CDR1 is MDHEN and CDR2 is SYDVKM. The CDR3 is 12 amino acids. The V and J ends lost 8 bases and 2 bases respectively, with 9 bases between them. The DNA for the CDR3 is TGTGCCAGCTGGGGACGGAACTATGGCTACACCTTC. Translating gives CASWGRNYGYTF.

The table lists this clonotype with a few counts. The J gene is TRBJ2-2, the V gene TRBV30, with D uncertain. V was cut by 1 base and J by 4 bases, with 13 bases left in between. CDR1 is GTSNPN and CDR2 is SVGIG in the germline V gene (reference sequence). CDR3 size: 15 residues. In DNA form, the CDR3 reads TGTGCCTGGAGTGCCAGCCCCGTGGGCACCGGGGAGCTGTTTTTT. Translated: CAWSASPVGTGELFF.

This clonotype showed up many times. The chain couples TRBV6-1 to TRBJ2-7; 8 bases match TRBD2. Germline CDR1 reads MNHNS; CDR2 reads SASEGT. With 10 bases clipped from V and 4 bases from J, the junction kept 30 bases outside the gene matches. The CDR3 is 20 amino acids. For the CDR3, the DNA is TGTGCCACCAGCAGCGGTCCGGTTACGGGGGGCGGGAGGATAACTTACGAGCAGTACTTC. Its protein is CATSSGPVTGGGRITYEQYF.

A word on this clonotype: It may be a read error: a sequence one base away is much more abundant. The chain employs TRBV5-1 and TRBJ2-1; D may be TRBD2 (5 bases). Germline V gene data show CDR1 as SGHRS and CDR2 as YFSETQ. The CDR3 is 19 residues long. In DNA form, the CDR3 reads TGCGCCAGCTCCCCTCAGGCTAGTCAGCGGTATAGCTCCTACAATGAGCAGCTCTTC. This translates into CASSPQASQRYSSYNEQLF.

On this clonotype itself: At one end the junction does not follow the germline gene, possibly because of a read error. V and J are TRBV19 and TRBJ1-1; maybe TRBD1 (6 bases). CDR1 and CDR2 (germline): LNHDA, SQIVND (reference sequence). The CDR3 is made up of 14 amino acids. CDR3 amino acids: CASGMGGRNTEAFF. For the CDR3, the DNA is TGTGCCAGTGGTATGGGGGGGCGGAACACTGAAGCTTTCTTT.

This clonotype has more than one count but fewer than ten. The rearrangement links TRBV7-3 to TRBJ1-2, with a weak D call TRBD1 (5 bases). V lost 2 bases and J 1 base, leaving 11 bases between the germline ends. The CDR3 consists of 15 residues. The V gene's germline CDR1 is SGHTA and CDR2 FQGTGA. Written as DNA, the CDR3 is TGTGCCAGCAGCTTAGGGCAGGGAAGTAACTATGGCTACACCTTC. As protein: CASSLGQGSNYGYTF.

This clonotype was counted between two and nine times. The CDR3 nucleotides read TGTGCCAGCAGCTCCCGGGACATGAACACTGAAGCTTTCTTT. Amino acid sequence: CASSSRDMNTEAFF. V gene TRBV7-8 combines with J gene TRBJ1-1; the D gene is possibly TRBD1 (6 bases). The V and J ends lost 4 bases and 0 bases respectively, with 9 bases between them. Germline assignment: CDR1 SGHVS and CDR2 FQNEAQ. The CDR3 is made up of 14 amino acids.

A few counts support this clonotype. The V call is TRBV7-3, the J call TRBJ2-1, with TRBD1 matching over 9 bases. V lost 5 bases and J lost 0; bases outside the gene matches: 5. The CDR3 runs to 16 residues. CDR1 is SGHTA and CDR2 is FQGTGA in the germline V gene. The CDR3 DNA is TGTGCCAGCAGCCGACTGGACAGGGGCTCCTACAATGAGCAGTTCTTC. This translates into CASSRLDRGSYNEQFF. Based on the CDR3 plus reference TRBV7-3 and TRBJ2-1, the full variable domain is GAGVSQTPSNKVTEKGKYVELRCDPISGHTALYWYRQSLGQGPEFLIYFQGTGAADDSGLPNDRFFAVRPEGSVSTLKIQRTERGDSAVYLCASSRLDRGSYNEQFFGPGTRLTVL.

This clonotype was detected ten times or more. V and J are TRBV27 and TRBJ2-5; D is possibly TRBD2 (6 bases). With 7 bases removed from V and 1 base from J, the gap between germline ends came to 34 bases. The CDR3 runs to 21 residues. CDR1 is MNHEY and CDR2 is SMNVEV in the germline V gene (reference sequence). CDR3 region: CASIGIPPYGGAKKPQETQYF. The CDR3 coding sequence is TGTGCCAGCATAGGCATCCCCCCCTACGGCGGGGCTAAGAAGCCCCAAGAGACCCAGTACTTC.

This clonotype has a count of ten or more. The chain couples TRBV12-3 or TRBV12-4 to TRBJ2-2; unclear D gene. Trimming cost V 5 bases and J 7 bases, with 8 bases left between them. This CDR3 comprises 12 residues. The CDR3 DNA reads as TGTGCCAGCAGTCTTGACTTCGGGGAGCTGTTTTTT. Amino acids: CASSLDFGELFF.

This clonotype was observed a handful of times. This chain joins TRBV6-5 and TRBJ1-1, with unresolved D. The CDR3 runs to 16 residues. The V end was cut by 0 bases, the J end by 0 bases, with 11 bases between. Germline CDR1 reads MNHEY; CDR2 reads SVGAGI. The CDR3 sequence is CASSYSNGPMNTEAFF. CDR3 sequence (DNA): TGTGCCAGCAGTTACTCGAACGGGCCCATGAACACTGAAGCTTTCTTT.

The CDR3: CAISEGGANTGELFF. CDR3 bases: TGTGCCATCAGTGAAGGCGGGGCGAACACCGGGGAGCTGTTTTTT. This rearrangement joins TRBV10-3 to TRBJ2-2; perhaps TRBD2 as D (6 bases). Trimming removed 3 bases from V and 0 bases from J, with 8 bases in between. CDR3 length equals 15 residues. The germline CDR1 and CDR2 sequences are ENHRY and SYGVKD.